The 3 T cell receptor beta chains below all came from one sample that was sequenced in a study of monozygotic twins with inflammatory bowel disease. TCRdb reprocessed the 5' RACE reads and keeps a single row for each CDR3 protein, giving no DNA. Its table lists around 450,000 distinct CDR3 sequences. The sample was blood. The receptors shown here come from a human donor with ulcerative colitis or Crohn's disease, or a healthy co-twin of an affected twin (not recorded which).

The chain recombines TRBV6-6 with TRBJ2-1. Germline values: CDR1 MNHNY, CDR2 SVGAGI (reference sequence). The CDR3 sequence is 11 residues long. The CDR3 here is CASRTRNEQFF.

The V call is TRBV4-2, the J call TRBJ1-2. The CDR3 spans 15 residues. Germline V lookup: CDR1 LGHNA, CDR2 YNFKEQ. CDR3 protein: CASSVVEKGGYGYTF.

The rearrangement links TRBV12-3 or TRBV12-4 to TRBJ2-3; without DNA, the TCRdb call of TRBD2 cannot be checked. The CDR3 is made up of 17 amino acids. CDR3: CASSLGGSGGEGDTQYF.